Following are 18 T cell receptor beta chains from one sample sequenced in a study of T cells in women clearing cervical HPV infection. Clones were sequenced by immunoSEQ multiplex PCR, and TCRdb holds only the in-frame ones, with some missing. Its clone listing holds 25,000 to 35,000 clones. Material: blood buffy coat. These receptor sequences come from a woman between 18 and 69 years old with a cervical HPV16 infection that either progressed to CIN3+ or cleared (not recorded which).

Points on this clone: The read stops 3 residues short of the end of the CDR3; the missing end is completed from the germline J gene. The rearrangement uses TRBV19 and TRBJ2-2, with D tentatively TRBD1 (5 bases). V was pared by 5 bases and J by 7 bases, with 8 bases between. The CDR3 spans 12 residues. Germline CDR1 reads LNHDA; CDR2 reads SQIVND (reference sequence). The sequenced CDR3 bases are TGTGCCAGTAGTCAGGGTGGCGGGGAG. Encoded protein: CASSQGGGE. The full CDR3 reads CASSQGGGELFF.

CDR3 DNA, as far as it was read: TGCAGTGCTAGAGTATGGGCAGGGGGCAACTATGGC. Translating it yields CSARVWAGGNYG. The complete CDR3 protein is CSARVWAGGNYGYTF. The gene calls are TRBV20-1 and TRBJ1-2, with 8 bases matching TRBD1. The sequence runs out 3 residues before the end of the CDR3; the remainder is reconstructed from the germline J gene. The CDR3 covers 15 residues. Germline CDR1 reads DFQATT; CDR2 reads SNEGSKA (reference sequence). Trimming removed 1 base from V and 2 bases from J; junction bases left unmatched: 6.

Note on this clone: The CDR3 goes on 3 residues after the read ends, and that part is filled in from the germline J gene. The chain combines TRBV19 with TRBJ1-2; unclear D gene. In germline, CDR1 is LNHDA, CDR2 SQIVND (reference sequence). The CDR3 extends over 14 amino acids. The CDR3 loop reads CASSMERFSYDYTF. The sequenced CDR3 bases are TGTGCCAGTAGTATGGAAAGGTTTAGCTACGAC.

Note on this clone: The CDR3 end lies 3 residues beyond the end of the read and is filled in from the germline J gene. V and J are TRBV6-2 or TRBV6-3 and TRBJ1-5, with TRBD1 as a possible D gene (6 bases). The CDR3 extends over 14 amino acids. V lost 0 bases and J 4 bases, leaving 7 bases between the germline ends. CDR1 and CDR2 (germline): MNHEY, SVGEGT. The sequenced part of the CDR3 DNA is TGTGCCAGCAGTTACTCGACAGGAAATCAGCCC. This codes for CASSYSTGNQP. The full CDR3 protein is CASSYSTGNQPQHF.

Remarks on this clone: The CDR3 end lies 3 residues beyond the end of the read and is filled in from the germline J gene. The same CDR3 arises from other DNA sequences in this sample as well. This sequence joins TRBV7-6 and TRBJ1-2; no firm D call. Germline lookup yields CDR1 SGHVS and CDR2 FNYEAQ. The CDR3 is made up of 15 amino acids. CDR3 DNA, as far as it was read: TGTGCCAGCAGCTTAGAGGCCGTAGGAACAGATACC. Its protein product is CASSLEAVGTDT. The whole CDR3 region reads CASSLEAVGTDTYTF.

With respect to this clone: The read ends 3 residues shy of where the CDR3 ends; the end is completed using the germline J gene. This rearrangement joins TRBV7-3 to TRBJ2-7, with 8 bases identical to TRBD1. In germline, CDR1 is SGHTA, CDR2 FQGTGA. J was trimmed by 1 base and V by 6 bases; bases with no gene match: 5. The CDR3 length is 14 residues. Partial CDR3 DNA: TGTGCCAGCAGGTCGCAGGGGGCATCCTACGAG. Its translation: CASRSQGASYE. The complete CDR3 sequence is CASRSQGASYEQYF.

A word on this clone: The read comes to an end 3 residues before the CDR3 does, leaving the germline J gene to fill in the end. The V and J genes are TRBV28 and TRBJ2-3, with 12 bases lining up with TRBD2. After removal of 6 bases from V and 2 bases from J, the junction contained 6 bases not matched to a gene. The CDR3 is 16 residues long. CDR1 and CDR2 from the germline V gene are MDHEN and SYDVKM. The CDR3 sequence: CASSPGLAGITDTQYF. CDR3 DNA (partial): TGTGCCAGCAGCCCTGGACTAGCGGGAATCACAGATACG.

As to this clone: The CDR3 goes on 3 residues after the read ends, and that part is filled in from the germline J gene. The chain employs TRBV6-1 and TRBJ2-5, with D possibly TRBD2 on 6 matching bases. The V and J ends lost 1 base and 1 base respectively, with 13 bases between them. The V gene's germline CDR1 is MNHNS and CDR2 SASEGT. This CDR3 is 16 amino acids long. The part of the CDR3 DNA that was read is TGTGCCAGCAGTGAAGGGAGGGTACCGTCCCAAGAGACC. Amino acids: CASSEGRVPSQET. The entire CDR3 reads CASSEGRVPSQETQYF.

As concerns this clone: The read terminates 3 residues ahead of where the CDR3 ends, so the germline J gene completes it. V is TRBV6-4 and J is TRBJ2-5; TRBD1 matches 8 bases. Germline V gene sequence: CDR1 MRHNA, CDR2 SNTAGT. V lost 3 bases to trimming and J lost 2 bases; unmatched junction nucleotides: 2. This CDR3 has 14 amino acids. CDR3 protein: CASSETGGQETQYF. The sequenced part of the CDR3 DNA is TGTGCCAGCAGTGAAACAGGGGGGCAAGAGACC.

Concerning this clone itself: The read halts 3 residues ahead of the CDR3 end, with the missing end drawn from the germline J gene. V and J are TRBV20-1 and TRBJ2-7; TRBD1 matches at 10 bases. The CDR3 is 14 residues long. V gave up 1 base and J gave up 2 bases; unmatched junction bases: 2. In germline, CDR1 is DFQATT, CDR2 SNEGSKA (reference sequence). Here the CDR3 reads CSARGTGGTYEQYF. The DNA read from the CDR3 is TGCAGTGCTAGAGGGACAGGGGGAACCTACGAG.

Comment on this clone: The read ends 3 residues early relative to the CDR3; the germline J gene fills the gap. This chain connects TRBV7-6 to TRBJ1-2, with TRBD1 as a possible D gene (5 bases). V lost 5 bases, J lost 0 bases, and 10 bases lay in between. This CDR3 has 14 amino acids. CDR1 SGHVS and CDR2 FNYEAQ come from the germline V gene. CDR3 amino acids: CASSNRQPNYGYTF. The CDR3 DNA, read in part, is TGTGCCAGCAGCAACAGACAGCCTAACTATGGC.

For this clone: The DNA ends 3 residues before the CDR3 does, and the rest of the CDR3 is filled in from the germline J gene. V gene TRBV19 combines with J gene TRBJ2-7; 7 bases are a match to TRBD1. There are 13 residues in the CDR3. CDR1 is LNHDA, CDR2 SQIVND, per germline (reference sequence). Germline trimming cut 7 bases from V and 2 bases from J; bases unmatched to any gene: 5. The sequenced part of the CDR3 DNA is TGTGCCAGTAACAGGGGACAGACCTACGAG. Translation gives CASNRGQTYE. The whole CDR3 is CASNRGQTYEQYF.

As concerns this clone: The read ends 3 residues shy of where the CDR3 ends; the end is completed using the germline J gene. J is TRBJ2-7 and V is TRBV27; a weak D match, TRBD1 (6 bases). Trimming shortened V by 8 bases and J by 0 bases, and 14 bases separated the two germline ends. The CDR3 is 14 amino acids. CDR1 and CDR2 from the germline V gene are MNHEY and SMNVEV (reference sequence). The CDR3 DNA, read in part, is TGTGCCAGCCGAGAAGGGGGTAGCTCCTACGAG. It encodes CASREGGSSYE. In full, the CDR3 is CASREGGSSYEQYF.

A remark on this clone: Coverage ceases 3 residues before the CDR3 finishes, and the germline J gene fills in the end. This chain joins TRBV6-2 or TRBV6-3 and TRBJ2-7, with a weak D call TRBD2 (6 bases). Trimming removed 0 bases from V and 1 base from J, with 13 bases in between. Germline lookup yields CDR1 MNHEY and CDR2 SVGEGT. The CDR3 consists of 16 residues. The CDR3 DNA, read in part, is TGTGCCAGCAGTTACTCCCCAGCGCGGGGATCCTACGAG. It is translated as CASSYSPARGSYE. From start to end, the CDR3 is CASSYSPARGSYEQYF.

About this clone: The read falls 3 residues short of the CDR3 end, and the missing part is taken from the germline J gene. V usage is TRBV5-4 and J usage is TRBJ1-4; TRBD1 is a possible D gene (6 bases). With 4 bases removed from V and 7 bases from J, the gap between germline ends came to 20 bases. The CDR3 is made up of 16 amino acids. The germline V gene has CDR1 SGHNT and CDR2 YYREEE (reference sequence). The DNA read from the CDR3 is TGTGCCAGCAGCAAGGGTAGCGGGGGCGAGGGTGAAAAA. Protein: CASSKGSGGEGEK. The CDR3 in full is CASSKGSGGEGEKLFF.

The CDR3 sequence: CSAGTSGRFTDTQYF. CDR3 DNA (partial): TGCAGTGCTGGGACTAGCGGGAGGTTCACAGATACG. The genes are TRBV20-1 and TRBJ2-3; 15 nucleotides align to TRBD2. The read ends 3 residues shy of where the CDR3 ends; the end is completed using the germline J gene. V lost 5 bases to trimming and J lost 2 bases; unmatched junction nucleotides: 2. CDR1 is DFQATT and CDR2 is SNEGSKA in the germline V gene (reference sequence). The CDR3 has 15 residues.

For this clone: Read sequence stops 3 residues before the CDR3 end, and the germline J gene provides the missing end. V and J are TRBV30 and TRBJ2-5, with TRBD2 matching over 9 bases. Trimming at V came to 5 bases and at J to 4 bases, leaving 5 bases not matched to a gene. Looked up from germline, CDR1 is GTSNPN and CDR2 is SVGIG (reference sequence). This CDR3 comprises 13 residues. CDR3 in amino acids: CAWGAGGGETQYF. The CDR3 bases that were read are TGTGCCTGGGGAGCGGGGGGAGGAGAGACC.

As regards this clone: The read ends 3 residues early relative to the CDR3; the germline J gene fills the gap. V gene TRBV29-1 combines with J gene TRBJ1-2; 7 bases line up with TRBD1. The CDR3 spans 11 residues. Per the germline V gene, CDR1 is SQVTM and CDR2 is ANQGSEA. V lost 3 bases, J lost 6 bases, and 1 base stayed unmatched. The covered CDR3 bases are TGCAGCGTTGATGACAGGGATGGC. Its protein product is CSVDDRDG. The whole CDR3 is CSVDDRDGYTF.